The rows below give T cell receptor beta chains drawn from one sample of a study of PD-1 blockade in classical Hodgkin lymphoma. Data came from immunoSEQ multiplex PCR; TCRdb stores just in-frame clones and leaves some out. The table includes roughly 20,000 clones, around 74% detected once. The sequences come from CD4+ T cells from blood, collected before the fourth cycle of nivolumab. The receptors were sampled from a human donor with classical Hodgkin lymphoma. Both conserved end residues are part of each CDR3. D genes are given only for firm matches. Expanded clones get a size class; other rows say once, few or many, or leave the size out.

TRBV7-2	TRBJ2-2	NA	NA	15	TGTGCCAGCAGCTTAGCTGGCTGGAACACCGGGGAGCTGTTTTTT	CASSLAGWNTGELFF
TRBV13	TRBJ2-7	NA	NA	15	TGTGCCAGCACCCCTGTGGGGGGAAAAGCCTACGAGCAGTACTTC	CASTPVGGKAYEQYF
TRBV7-6	TRBJ1-1	NA	NA	14	TGTGCCAGCAGCTTAGCCCGGTTGGGGACAGAAGCTTTCTTT	CASSLARLGTEAFF
TRBV6-5	TRBJ1-2	TRBD1	NA	13	TGTGCCAGCACGAAGGACAGGGGAAGAGGCTACACCTTC	CASTKDRGRGYTF
TRBV19	TRBJ2-2	TRBD2	NA	18	TGTGCCAGTCAGACTAGCGGGGGGTCGTTCGCGAACACCGGGGAGCTGTTTTTT	CASQTSGGSFANTGELFF
TRBV11-3	TRBJ2-3	TRBD2	NA	16	TGTGCCAGCAGCCCCGGACTAGCGGGGAGCACAGATACGCAGTATTTT	CASSPGLAGSTDTQYF
TRBV5-1	TRBJ2-2	NA	NA	16	TGCGCCAGCAGCTTGATCCCGGGTTCGTTCACCGGGGAGCTGTTTTTT	CASSLIPGSFTGELFF
TRBV10-2	TRBJ1-1	NA	few	13	TGCGCCAGCAGTCCACAGGGGAACACTGAAGCTTTCTTT	CASSPQGNTEAFF
TRBV7-9	TRBJ1-2	NA	NA	16	TGTGCCAGCAGCTTAGGAAGCGCGGGCCGATTAGATGGCTACACCTTC	CASSLGSAGRLDGYTF
TRBV7-2	TRBJ2-7	TRBD1	NA	14	TGTGCCAGCAGCTCCTACGGGACAGGGGCGGAGCAGTACTTC	CASSSYGTGAEQYF
TRBV7-2	TRBJ1-2	NA	NA	15	TGTGCCAGCAGCTTAATGGTGGGCAGCTCCTATGGCTACACCTTC	CASSLMVGSSYGYTF
TRBV7-8	TRBJ1-4	TRBD1	NA	16	TGTGCCAGCAGCCAGTACGCCAGGGGGCAGGGTGAAAAACTGTTTTTT	CASSQYARGQGEKLFF
TRBV5-1	TRBJ2-5	TRBD2	NA	18	TGCGCCAGCAGCTTGGTGGCTAGCGGGAGGCCGGGGGAAGAGACCCAGTACTTC	CASSLVASGRPGEETQYF
TRBV30	TRBJ1-4	NA	few	14	TGTGCCTGGAGAAAAGTAGGATGGTATGAAAAACTGTTTTTT	CAWRKVGWYEKLFF
TRBV7-6	TRBJ2-2	NA	NA	15	TGTGCCAGCAGCTCCGGGACAATTTTCACCGGGGAGCTGTTTTTT	CASSSGTIFTGELFF
TRBV7-2	TRBJ2-3	TRBD2	once	15	TGTGCCAGCAGCATAAACGGGGGGGCAGGCGATACGCAGTATTTT	CASSINGGAGDTQYF
TRBV4-1	TRBJ1-2	TRBD1	NA	17	TGCGCCAGCAGCCTTGACAGGGGGCTGGAGGTTAGGTATGGCTACACCTTC	CASSLDRGLEVRYGYTF
TRBV11-1	TRBJ1-4	TRBD1	NA	15	TGTGCCAGCAGCGCCCGGGACAGGGGGCAAGAAAAACTGTTTTTT	CASSARDRGQEKLFF
TRBV5-5	TRBJ2-2	NA	NA	15	TGTGCCAGCAGCTTGATTTTTGGGGAGACCGGGGAGCTGTTTTTT	CASSLIFGETGELFF
TRBV5-6	TRBJ2-5	NA	NA	15	TGTGCCAGCAGCTTGCCGGACAGATACCAAGAGACCCAGTACTTC	CASSLPDRYQETQYF
TRBV6-5	TRBJ1-2	NA	NA	11	TGTGCCAGCGTTGGGCTCTATGGCTACACCTTC	CASVGLYGYTF
TRBV15	TRBJ1-6	NA	few	18	TGTGCCACCAGCAGAGACCCGGGGGGGCCGATTATTGATTCACCCCTCCACTTT	CATSRDPGGPIIDSPLHF
TRBV6-4	TRBJ1-6	NA	NA	12	TGTGCCAGCAGTGAAATTTCGGGACCCCTCCACTTT	CASSEISGPLHF
TRBV4-1	TRBJ1-4	NA	NA	15	TGCGCCAGCAGCAGAACAGGGTCAACTAATGAAAAACTGTTTTTT	CASSRTGSTNEKLFF
TRBV10-3	TRBJ2-1	TRBD2	few	15	TGTGCCATCAGTGATCTACTAGCGCAGTCGGATGAGCAGTTCTTC	CAISDLLAQSDEQFF
TRBV7-7	TRBJ2-2	NA	few	13	TGTGCTAGCAGCTTGGCGGGGTCCGGGGAGCTGTTTTTT	CASSLAGSGELFF
TRBV7-4	TRBJ1-2	NA	NA	16	TGTGCCAGCAGCACAATTTATTCTCGAAAGACCTATGGCTACACCTTC	CASSTIYSRKTYGYTF
TRBV10-2	TRBJ2-7	TRBD2	NA	13	TGCGCCAGCTCCGTAGCGGGAGGCGGCGAGCAGTACTTC	CASSVAGGGEQYF
TRBV7-2	TRBJ2-5	TRBD2	NA	16	TGTGCCAGCAGCCCAGGGACTAGCGGGCCCCAAGAGACCCAGTACTTC	CASSPGTSGPQETQYF
TRBV5-4	TRBJ1-6	NA	NA	15	TGTGCCAGCAGCCTGGGGCGAGCAAATAATTCACCCCTCCACTTT	CASSLGRANNSPLHF
TRBV20-1	TRBJ2-5	NA	NA	11	TGCAGTGCTAAGTTACCAGAGACCCAGTACTTC	CSAKLPETQYF
TRBV19	TRBJ2-3	TRBD2	NA	16	TGTGCCAGTACTCCGACTAGCGGGAGGCCCACAGATACGCAGTATTTT	CASTPTSGRPTDTQYF
TRBV5-1	TRBJ1-2	NA	few	13	TGCGCCAGCAGCTTGGACAGCGGCTATGGCTACACCTTC	CASSLDSGYGYTF
TRBV7-2	TRBJ1-6	NA	NA	16	TGTGCCAGCAGACCGGACGGGAGCTCCTATAATTCACCCCTCCACTTT	CASRPDGSSYNSPLHF
TRBV5-1	TRBJ1-4	TRBD1	once	15	TGCGCCAGCAGTTCCCCAACAGGGGGCGCCGAAAAACTGTTTTTT	CASSSPTGGAEKLFF
TRBV30	TRBJ2-3	NA	once	13	TGTGCCTGGAGTGTACGGTTGGGAAATACGCAGTATTTT	CAWSVRLGNTQYF
TRBV28	TRBJ2-3	TRBD2	NA	14	TGTGCCAGCGTAGCGGGGGGGCCGGCAGATACGCAGTATTTT	CASVAGGPADTQYF
TRBV2	TRBJ1-2	NA	NA	13	TGTGCCAGCAGTGGGCGGAGCGACTATGGCTACACCTTC	CASSGRSDYGYTF
TRBV6-5	TRBJ2-7	TRBD2	few	15	TGTGCCAGCAGCCGGACTAGCACCGGCCACTACGAGCAGTACTTC	CASSRTSTGHYEQYF
TRBV5-1	TRBJ2-5	TRBD1	once	18	TGCGCCAGCAGCTTGGCGGGACAGAGGGTGGGAAACCAAGAGACCCAGTACTTC	CASSLAGQRVGNQETQYF
TRBV29-1	TRBJ1-3	NA	once	13	TGCAGCGTTGTGGGGGCCCCCGCGAACACCATATATTTT	CSVVGAPANTIYF
TRBV7-8	TRBJ1-4	NA	few	15	TGTGCCAGCAGCTTAGAGAGGGGGACTAATGAAAAACTGTTTTTT	CASSLERGTNEKLFF
TRBV5-4	TRBJ2-5	NA	NA	14	TGTGCCAGCAGCCCCGGACTACAGCAAGAGACCCAGTACTTC	CASSPGLQQETQYF
TRBV11-2	TRBJ1-6	NA	NA	16	TGTGCCAGCAGCTCCCAGACACGGGATCCACATTCACCCCTCCACTTT	CASSSQTRDPHSPLHF
TRBV7-2	TRBJ2-5	NA	NA	14	TGTGCCAGCAGCACCGAAACGTGGGGGGAGACCCAGTACTTC	CASSTETWGETQYF
TRBV10-3	TRBJ1-3	NA	NA	13	TGTGCCATCAATCCAGCCTCTGGAAACACCATATATTTT	CAINPASGNTIYF
TRBV27	TRBJ1-5	NA	few	14	TGTGCCAGCAGGCGGACAGACATCAATCAGCCCCAGCATTTT	CASRRTDINQPQHF
TRBV4-2	TRBJ1-4	TRBD1	NA	15	TGTGCCAGCAGCCAAGGCCGGGACAGTAATGAAAAACTGTTTTTT	CASSQGRDSNEKLFF